The TCR beta chain described here comes from a study of shared clonotypes between healthy human individuals. Trimming removed 4 bases from V and 4 bases from J, with 14 bases in between. This CDR3 has 15 amino acids. Germline CDR1 is SGDLS and CDR2 is YYNGEE. Assay: immunoSEQ multiplex PCR; the TCRdb copy retains only in-frame clones and omits some. In the table there are some 2,400,000 clones, about 94% of which are singletons. Sample: naive CD4+ T cells sorted from blood. As to subset: CD45RA+ positively selected. The chain has TRBV9 and TRBJ2-2; D not certain. The receptor was derived from a man aged 18 to 29 in good health. As DNA, the CDR3 is TGTGCCAGCAGCTCCCCTCGCGGTACCACCGGGGAGCTGTTTTTT. Its protein product is CASSSPRGTTGELFF. The variable domain in full, completed from reference TRBV9 and TRBJ2-2, reads DSGVTQTPKHLITATGQRVTLRCSPRSGDLSVYWYQQSLDQGLQFLIQYYNGEERAKGNILERFSAQQFPDLHSELNLSSLELGDSALYFCASSSPRGTTGELFFGEGSRLTVL.